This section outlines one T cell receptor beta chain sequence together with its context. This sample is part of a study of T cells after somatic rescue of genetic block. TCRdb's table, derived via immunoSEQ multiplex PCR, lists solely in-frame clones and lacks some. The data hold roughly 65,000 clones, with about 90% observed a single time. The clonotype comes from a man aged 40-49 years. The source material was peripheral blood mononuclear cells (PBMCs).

CDR3 sequence reads: CSAFPGETQYF. The CDR3 nucleotides are TGCAGTGCGTTCCCGGGGGAGACCCAGTACTTC. The V call is TRBV20-1, the J call TRBJ2-5, with D possibly matching TRBD2 (5 bases). The CDR3 runs 11 residues. In germline, CDR1 is DFQATT, CDR2 SNEGSKA (reference sequence). V dropped 6 bases and J dropped 5 bases, with 10 bases sitting between them.